Shown below are 4 T cell receptor beta chains from a single sample sequenced in a study of graft-versus-host responses after intestinal transplantation. Profiling relied on immunoSEQ multiplex PCR, and the TCRdb table lists in-frame clones only, not all of them. The sample has 85,000 to 90,000 clones; 85% to 90% are singletons. Which antigens these TCRs recognize remains unknown. Sequenced here: unstimulated CD4+ T cells sorted from spleen or lymph node cells, sampled before intestinal transplant. Every receptor here comes from a human donor who received an intestinal transplant.

The V call is TRBV7-6, the J call TRBJ1-2; a weak D match, TRBD1 (5 bases). Per germline, CDR1 SGHVS and CDR2 FNYEAQ. The CDR3 length is 14 residues. V lost 0 bases to trimming and J lost 4 bases, with 9 bases between them. CDR3 nucleotides: TGTGCCAGCAGCTTAGCCACAGGCCTCTATGGCTACACCTTC. It yields the protein CASSLATGLYGYTF.

The genes are TRBV5-6 and TRBJ2-1; the match to TRBD2 covers 10 bases. J was trimmed by 10 bases and V by 2 bases; bases with no gene match: 6. The CDR3 is 14 residues long. Germline loops: CDR1 SGHDT, CDR2 YYEEEE. The CDR3 loop is CASSLAGGPDEQFF. DNA of the CDR3: TGTGCCAGCAGCTTAGCGGGGGGGCCAGACGAGCAGTTCTTC.

In the case of this clone: Other DNA sequences in this specimen translate into the identical CDR3. This chain links TRBV6-5 with TRBJ1-1; maybe TRBD1 (6 bases). V lost 6 bases and J 5 bases, leaving 7 bases between the germline ends. CDR1 and CDR2 (germline): MNHEY, SVGAGI. The CDR3 contains 11 residues. Written as DNA, the CDR3 is TGTGCCAGCAGCCAGGGGACTGAAGCTTTCTTT. It encodes CASSQGTEAFF.

The chain is built from TRBV6-5 and TRBJ2-7; 7 positions agree with TRBD1. The CDR3 has 15 residues. Germline V gene sequence: CDR1 MNHEY, CDR2 SVGAGI. With 6 bases clipped from V and 2 bases from J, the junction kept 10 bases outside the gene matches. Here the CDR3 reads CASSHQRTGPYEQYF. The CDR3 DNA sequence: TGTGCCAGCAGCCACCAACGGACAGGCCCCTACGAGCAGTACTTC.